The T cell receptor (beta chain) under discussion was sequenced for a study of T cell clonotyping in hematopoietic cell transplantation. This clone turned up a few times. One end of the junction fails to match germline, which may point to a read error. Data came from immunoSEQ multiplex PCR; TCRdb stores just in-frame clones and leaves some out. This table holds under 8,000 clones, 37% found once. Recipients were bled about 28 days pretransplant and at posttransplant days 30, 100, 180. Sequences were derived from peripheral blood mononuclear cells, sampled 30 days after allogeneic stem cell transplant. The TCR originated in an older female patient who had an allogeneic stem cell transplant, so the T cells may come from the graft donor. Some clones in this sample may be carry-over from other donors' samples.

This chain's CDR3 is CASSFVSGANALTF. The CDR3 DNA reads TGTGCCAGCAGTTTCGTGTCTGGGGCCAACGCCCTGACTTTC. The rearrangement uses TRBV6-5 and TRBJ2-6; tentative D call: TRBD1 (5 bases). CDR1 and CDR2 (germline): MNHEY, SVGAGI. The CDR3 consists of 14 residues.